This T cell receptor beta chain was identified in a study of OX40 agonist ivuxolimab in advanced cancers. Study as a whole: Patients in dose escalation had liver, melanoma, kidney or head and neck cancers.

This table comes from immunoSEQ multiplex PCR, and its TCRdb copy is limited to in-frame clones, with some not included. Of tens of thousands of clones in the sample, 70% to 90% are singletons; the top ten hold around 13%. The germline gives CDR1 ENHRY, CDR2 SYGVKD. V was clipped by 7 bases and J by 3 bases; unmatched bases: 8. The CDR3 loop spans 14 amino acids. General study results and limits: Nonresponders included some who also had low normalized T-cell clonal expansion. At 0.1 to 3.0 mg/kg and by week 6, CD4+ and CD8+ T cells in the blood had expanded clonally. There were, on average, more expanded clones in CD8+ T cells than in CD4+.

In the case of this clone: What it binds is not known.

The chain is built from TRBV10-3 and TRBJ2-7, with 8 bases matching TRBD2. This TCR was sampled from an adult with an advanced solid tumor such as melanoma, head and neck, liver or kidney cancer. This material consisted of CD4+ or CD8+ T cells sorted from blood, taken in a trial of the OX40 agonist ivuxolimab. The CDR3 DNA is TGTGCCATCAAACCGGGACTAGACCACTACGAGCAGTACTTC. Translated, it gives CAIKPGLDHYEQYF.